Listed here are 12 T cell receptor beta chains from one sample, sequenced in a study of patients and donors after allogeneic stem cell transplantation. TCRdb called the RT-PCR reads again in MiXCR, with one record for every CDR3 protein. Here the sample spans approximately 160,000 distinct CDR3 sequences, around 28% being singletons. The sample comprised blood, either unsorted or a sorted T cell fraction (not recorded which). These receptors were collected from a human donor who was either an allogeneic HSCT recipient or a stem cell or donor lymphocyte infusion donor (not recorded which). It is not recorded whose cells these are; they may come from a transplant donor.

This chain connects TRBV5-5 to TRBJ1-2; TRBD1 matches 9 bases. This CDR3 spans 15 amino acids. V lost 2 bases to trimming and J lost 2 bases; unmatched junction nucleotides: 4. From germline, CDR1 is SGHKS and CDR2 YYEKEE (reference sequence). CDR3 amino acids: CASSLRTGENYGYTF. CDR3 DNA: TGTGCCAGCAGCTTACGGACAGGGGAAAACTATGGCTACACCTTC. Complete variable domain (other parts from reference TRBV5-5 and TRBJ1-2): DAGVTQSPTHLIKTRGQQVTLRCSPISGHKSVSWYQQVLGQGPQFIFQYYEKEERGRGNFPDRFSARQFPNYSSELNVNALLLGDSALYLCASSLRTGENYGYTFGSGTRLTVV.

V and J are TRBV6-2 or TRBV6-3 and TRBJ1-2, with D possibly being TRBD1 (6 bases). The germline gives CDR1 MNHEY, CDR2 SVGEGT. The CDR3 sequence is 10 residues long. DNA for the CDR3: TGTGCGACAGGTGGGGATGGCTACACCTTC. It encodes CATGGDGYTF.

This rearrangement joins TRBV27 to TRBJ2-1, with a tentative D call TRBD1 (6 bases). V lost 0 bases to trimming and J lost 2 bases, with 8 bases between them. Germline-derived CDR1 and CDR2 are MNHEY and SMNVEV (reference sequence). CDR3 length: 15 amino acids. This CDR3 reads CASSLSWGPYNEQFF. The CDR3 region has the DNA TGTGCCAGCAGTTTATCGTGGGGGCCCTACAATGAGCAGTTCTTC.

J is TRBJ1-1 and V is TRBV9, with D perhaps TRBD1 (6 bases). The CDR3 extends over 14 amino acids. Germline values: CDR1 SGDLS, CDR2 YYNGEE. V shed 4 bases and J shed 3 bases, with 13 bases lying between them. DNA for the CDR3: TGTGCCAGCAGCCGGTGGGGGCCGGACACTGAAGCTTTCTTT. This codes for CASSRWGPDTEAFF.

This clonotype was seen a handful of times. J is TRBJ2-3 and V is TRBV4-2; D might be TRBD2 (6 bases). CDR1 and CDR2 from the germline V gene are LGHNA and YNFKEQ. V gave up 2 bases and J gave up 4 bases, with 13 bases separating them. The CDR3 length is 15 residues. The chain's CDR3 is CASSQFSSVADTQYF. CDR3 DNA: TGTGCCAGCAGCCAATTTTCTAGCGTAGCAGATACGCAGTATTTT.

The chain is built from TRBV12-3 or TRBV12-4 and TRBJ1-2; D is uncertain. CDR3 length: 15 residues. Trimming took off 6 bases at V and 4 bases at J, with 18 bases between the two ends. The CDR3 DNA sequence: TGTGCCAGCAGCCCTGGACTAGGGATAAGCTATGGCTACACCTTC. This gives the protein CASSPGLGISYGYTF.

In this sample, this clonotype turned up once. This chain uses TRBV20-1 with TRBJ2-7; D gene unclear. Trimming took 6 bases from V and 3 from J, leaving 15 bases between them. Germline V gene data show CDR1 as DFQATT and CDR2 as SNEGSKA (reference sequence). CDR3 length: 13 amino acids. Here the CDR3 reads CSASDLGIYEQYF. CDR3 DNA sequence: TGCAGTGCCTCGGACCTTGGCATCTACGAGCAGTACTTC.

The chain is built from TRBV12-3 or TRBV12-4 and TRBJ1-6, with D perhaps TRBD1 (6 bases). Deletions cut 5 bases from V and 8 bases from J, with 19 bases between. CDR3 size: 16 residues. The CDR3 is CASSLGTKSPDSPLHF. CDR3 in DNA: TGTGCCAGCAGTCTAGGGACAAAATCCCCGGATTCACCCCTCCACTTT.

This chain uses TRBV25-1 with TRBJ1-2; the D gene is possibly TRBD1 (5 bases). The ends were cut back, 4 bases at V and 5 bases at J, with 14 bases in the middle. This CDR3 comprises 14 residues. Looked up from germline, CDR1 is MGHDK and CDR2 is SYGVNS. CDR3 sequence (DNA): TGTGCCAGCAGTGGACAGCGAGGTACTTATGGCTACACCTTC. This gives the protein CASSGQRGTYGYTF.

The chain joins TRBV27 to TRBJ2-3; D is possibly TRBD2 (6 bases). V lost 2 bases, J lost 0 bases, and 12 bases lay in between. Germline-derived CDR1 and CDR2 are MNHEY and SMNVEV (reference sequence). This CDR3 has 16 amino acids. The CDR3 loop reads CASSLRGSGSTDTQYF. The CDR3 DNA follows: TGTGCCAGCAGTTTACGGGGTAGCGGTAGCACAGATACGCAGTATTTT.

J is TRBJ2-7 and V is TRBV25-1, with 9 bases that match TRBD1. V lost 2 bases, J lost 4 bases, and 6 bases stayed unmatched. Germline-derived CDR1 and CDR2 are MGHDK and SYGVNS. The CDR3 loop spans 15 amino acids. The CDR3 spells CASSETGTGRYEQYF. The CDR3 coding sequence is TGTGCCAGCAGTGAAACCGGGACAGGGAGGTACGAGCAGTACTTC.

This clonotype was counted between two and nine times. This chain joins TRBV20-1 and TRBJ2-1, with TRBD1 matching 8 bases. This CDR3 comprises 12 residues. Germline CDR1 DFQATT, CDR2 SNEGSKA (reference sequence). Trimming cost V 6 bases and J 9 bases; bases outside gene matches: 7. DNA for the CDR3: TGCAGTGCAAGGACAGGGCCGAGTGAGCAGTTCTTC. It is translated as CSARTGPSEQFF.